One and the same sample provided the 17 T cell receptor beta chains below, sequenced in a study of blood T cell repertoires in COVID-19. Profiled with immunoSEQ multiplex PCR; TCRdb holds only in-frame clones, not every one. This repertoire shows around 140,000 clones, approximately 80% found once; its top ten account for 7.5% to 9%. Sequenced sample: peripheral blood. Every receptor here comes from a human donor in a cohort sampled during active COVID-19.

This chain uses TRBV5-1 with TRBJ1-3; D gene unclear. Germline values: CDR1 SGHRS, CDR2 YFSETQ. The CDR3 runs 13 residues. V lost 6 bases to trimming and J lost 4 bases, with 11 bases between them. CDR3 DNA: TGCGCCAGCACTCAGGCACCGGGAAACACCATATATTTT. Encoded protein: CASTQAPGNTIYF.

The chain carries TRBV25-1 and TRBJ1-1; a possible D gene is TRBD1 (6 bases). This CDR3 comprises 15 residues. Germline-derived CDR1 and CDR2 are MGHDK and SYGVNS. The V and J ends lost 6 bases and 5 bases respectively, with 19 bases between them. CDR3 loop: CASSTVGGAKTEAFF. CDR3 DNA: TGTGCCAGCAGCACCGTTGGGGGGGCGAAGACTGAAGCTTTCTTT. Supplemented by reference TRBV25-1 and TRBJ1-1, the full variable domain reads EADIYQTPRYLVIGTGKKITLECSQTMGHDKMYWYQQDPGMELHLIHYSYGVNSTEKGDLSSESTVSRIRTEHFPLTLESARPSHTSQYLCASSTVGGAKTEAFFGQGTRLTVV.

The V gene is TRBV6-5, the J gene TRBJ2-7, with D tentatively TRBD2 (6 bases). V was trimmed by 7 bases and J by 2 bases, leaving 15 bases between them. The germline gives CDR1 MNHEY, CDR2 SVGAGI. The CDR3 runs to 14 residues. The CDR3 DNA reads TGTGCCAGCACCAGACTAGTTCTTACCTACGAGCAGTACTTC. It yields the protein CASTRLVLTYEQYF.

The chain links TRBV7-2 to TRBJ2-7; TRBD2 aligns across 9 bases. The V gene's germline CDR1 is SGHTA and CDR2 FQGNSA. The CDR3 is 14 amino acids. V was pared by 5 bases and J by 1 base, with 3 bases of the junction left unmatched. CDR3 nucleotides: TGTGCCAGCAGCCCCCTAGCGGGATCCTACGAGCAGTACTTC. Protein: CASSPLAGSYEQYF.

The rearrangement uses TRBV5-1 and TRBJ2-7; D not certain. V lost 0 bases, J lost 3 bases, and 10 bases lay in between. CDR3 size: 14 residues. Looked up from germline, CDR1 is SGHRS and CDR2 is YFSETQ. CDR3 amino acids: CASSLGAYNYEQYF. The CDR3 DNA sequence: TGCGCCAGCAGCTTGGGGGCGTACAACTACGAGCAGTACTTC.

The rearrangement uses TRBV5-1 and TRBJ2-3, with 9 bases lining up with TRBD1. The J segment lost 4 bases and the V segment lost 0 bases, leaving 3 bases of the junction unmatched. From germline, CDR1 is SGHRS and CDR2 YFSETQ. CDR3 size: 15 residues. This CDR3 reads CASSLDRGLADTQYF. CDR3 nucleotides: TGCGCCAGCAGCTTGGACAGGGGGCTAGCAGATACGCAGTATTTT.

A single count supports this clone. The chain employs TRBV6-1 and TRBJ1-2, with TRBD1 matching over 8 bases. Germline CDR1 and CDR2: MNHNS and SASEGT. V lost 6 bases and J lost 6; bases outside the gene matches: 15. The CDR3 extends over 16 amino acids. The chain's CDR3 is CASRETGGDFRDGYTF. CDR3 bases: TGTGCCAGCAGGGAAACAGGGGGTGATTTTCGCGATGGCTACACCTTC.

This rearrangement joins TRBV18 to TRBJ2-7, with TRBD1 identical over 9 bases. The V and J ends lost 5 bases and 2 bases, in that order; junction bases with no gene match: 7. From germline, CDR1 is KGHSH and CDR2 LQKENI. This CDR3 is 15 amino acids long. CDR3 coding DNA: TGTGCCAGCTCAAACCGGGACAGGGACACCTACGAGCAGTACTTC. It translates to CASSNRDRDTYEQYF. Supplemented by reference TRBV18 and TRBJ2-7, the full variable domain reads NAGVMQNPRHLVRRRGQEARLRCSPMKGHSHVYWYRQLPEEGLKFMVYLQKENIIDESGMPKERFSAEFPKEGPSILRIQQVVRGDSAAYFCASSNRDRDTYEQYFGPGTRLTVT.

This clone has a single count. Written as DNA, the CDR3 is TGTGCCAGCAGTCCAAGGACAGGGACTAGCAATCAGCCCCAGCATTTT. This encodes CASSPRTGTSNQPQHF. V gene TRBV6-6 combines with J gene TRBJ1-5; 8 bases are shared with TRBD1. This CDR3 has 16 residues. CDR1 and CDR2 from the germline V gene are MNHNY and SVGAGI (reference sequence). V lost 5 bases, J lost 0 bases, and 6 bases stayed unmatched.

The sample holds a few counts of this clone. V usage is TRBV5-5 and J usage is TRBJ2-7; 13 nucleotides align to TRBD2. Trimming cost V 4 bases and J 6 bases; bases outside gene matches: 7. Germline V gene sequence: CDR1 SGHKS, CDR2 YYEKEE (reference sequence). This CDR3 is 15 amino acids long. The CDR3 protein is CASSSGLAGAGEQYF. CDR3 sequence (DNA): TGTGCCAGCAGCAGTGGACTAGCGGGAGCAGGCGAGCAGTACTTC. Full variable domain (remainder filled in from reference TRBV5-5 and TRBJ2-7): DAGVTQSPTHLIKTRGQQVTLRCSPISGHKSVSWYQQVLGQGPQFIFQYYEKEERGRGNFPDRFSARQFPNYSSELNVNALLLGDSALYLCASSSGLAGAGEQYFGPGTRLTVT.

V and J are TRBV7-6 and TRBJ2-2; 8 nucleotides agree with TRBD2. With 1 base clipped from V and 4 bases from J, the junction kept 5 bases outside the gene matches. This CDR3 comprises 16 residues. Germline V lookup: CDR1 SGHVS, CDR2 FNYEAQ. CDR3 nucleotide sequence: TGTGCCAGCAGCTTAGAGACGGGAGGGATCACCGGGGAGCTGTTTTTT. It encodes CASSLETGGITGELFF.

The chain joins TRBV19 to TRBJ2-4; maybe TRBD1 (6 bases). Trimming pared 3 bases from V and 9 bases from J, leaving 15 bases between. This CDR3 comprises 14 residues. In germline, CDR1 is LNHDA, CDR2 SQIVND (reference sequence). The CDR3 protein is CASSMDLSRGIQYF. The CDR3, as DNA: TGTGCCAGTAGTATGGACCTCAGCAGGGGCATTCAGTACTTC.

This sequence joins TRBV28 and TRBJ1-1; 7 positions agree with TRBD1. With V trimmed by 3 bases and J by 0 bases, 4 bases remained unmatched. Germline-derived CDR1 and CDR2 are MDHEN and SYDVKM. This CDR3 is 15 amino acids long. Written as DNA, the CDR3 is TGTGCCAGCAGTTTCTATGACAGGGTGAACACTGAAGCTTTCTTT. It encodes CASSFYDRVNTEAFF.

This sequence joins TRBV3-1 (or the pseudogene TRBV3-2) and TRBJ1-3; D gene uncertain. Trimming took off 0 bases at V and 4 bases at J, with 4 bases between the two ends. The CDR3 is 13 residues long. Germline V gene sequence: CDR1 LGHDT, CDR2 YNNKEL (reference sequence). As DNA, the CDR3 is TGTGCCAGCAGCCAAGAACGGGGAAACACCATATATTTT. Translated, it gives CASSQERGNTIYF.

This clone showed up just a few times. The rearrangement joins TRBV24-1 to TRBJ1-2, with TRBD1 matching 7 bases. The CDR3 loop spans 14 amino acids. V was pared by 5 bases and J by 2 bases, with 4 bases of the junction left unmatched. The germline CDR1 and CDR2 sequences are KGHDR and SFDVKD. This CDR3 reads CATSGRTGNYGYTF. The CDR3 DNA reads as TGTGCCACCAGTGGCAGGACAGGCAACTATGGCTACACCTTC.

The chain links TRBV7-9 to TRBJ1-2; no definite D call. Germline V gene lookup returns CDR1 SEHNR and CDR2 FQNEAQ (reference sequence). V was cut by 7 bases and J by 2 bases, with 14 bases left in between. This CDR3 comprises 14 residues. The CDR3 DNA reads as TGTGCCAGCAACCCTGGAAACAGAAACTATGGCTACACCTTC. This codes for CASNPGNRNYGYTF.

The genes are TRBV6-5 and TRBJ1-3; D possibly corresponds to TRBD1 (6 bases). This CDR3 has 14 residues. V was shortened by 4 bases and J by 3 bases, with 10 bases between the two germline ends. Germline V lookup: CDR1 MNHEY, CDR2 SVGAGI. The CDR3 spells CASSSKQGGNTIYF. The CDR3 DNA reads as TGTGCCAGCAGTTCCAAACAGGGTGGAAACACCATATATTTT.